A selection of T cell receptor beta chains follows, all from one sample in a study of T cells in Graves' hyperthyroidism and ophthalmopathy. TCRdb passed the multiplex PCR reads through MiXCR, listing each CDR3 protein once. Among hundreds of thousands of distinct CDR3 sequences listed, 45% were seen once. The sequencing input was peripheral blood or thyroid tissue (not recorded which). Receptors originate from an adult man with Graves' disease, either hyperthyroidism or ophthalmopathy (not recorded which). CDR3s leave out the opening cysteine and the closing phenylalanine or tryptophan. The order of the fields is V gene, J gene, CDR3 protein.

v_call: TRBV28; j_call: TRBJ1-1; cdr3_aa: ASSSPRGMGSTEAF
v_call: TRBV19; j_call: TRBJ2-5; cdr3_aa: ASRRAGTYQETQY
v_call: TRBV7-8; j_call: TRBJ1-5; cdr3_aa: ASSAGTPRQPQH
v_call: TRBV29-1; j_call: TRBJ1-2; cdr3_aa: SLVGGYGYT
v_call: TRBV7-9; j_call: TRBJ1-1; cdr3_aa: ASSSRSLGQQSTEAF
v_call: TRBV7-2; j_call: TRBJ1-5; cdr3_aa: ASSFGRSNQPQH
v_call: TRBV29-1; j_call: TRBJ2-2; cdr3_aa: SVEDLGRGTGELF
v_call: TRBV15; j_call: TRBJ1-6; cdr3_aa: ATSRAVGQGNSPLH
v_call: TRBV5-1; j_call: TRBJ2-6; cdr3_aa: ASSLGLTGAPGTSGGANVLT
v_call: TRBV10-3; j_call: TRBJ1-5; cdr3_aa: AISAGIGNQPQH
v_call: TRBV7-2; j_call: TRBJ2-2; cdr3_aa: ASSEASGRELF
v_call: TRBV9; j_call: TRBJ1-2; cdr3_aa: ASSVGQRANYGYT
v_call: TRBV29-1; j_call: TRBJ1-1; cdr3_aa: SGGAGRRTEAF
v_call: TRBV7-6; j_call: TRBJ2-7; cdr3_aa: ASSYGTGFGLYEQY
v_call: TRBV7-9; j_call: TRBJ1-1; cdr3_aa: ASSTGTGGYTEAF
v_call: TRBV6-5; j_call: TRBJ2-7; cdr3_aa: ASIAGTGDYEQY
v_call: TRBV20-1; j_call: TRBJ2-7; cdr3_aa: SARYRTSVYEQY
v_call: TRBV10-1; j_call: TRBJ1-1; cdr3_aa: ASSESTGLNTEAF
v_call: TRBV20-1; j_call: TRBJ1-5; cdr3_aa: SASGVRGWINQPQH
v_call: TRBV25-1; j_call: TRBJ2-7; cdr3_aa: ASSDQARSGRALSYEQY
v_call: TRBV15; j_call: TRBJ1-4; cdr3_aa: ATSRTGAEKLF
v_call: TRBV7-8; j_call: TRBJ2-7; cdr3_aa: ASSSGTSGIDEQY
v_call: TRBV19; j_call: TRBJ1-2; cdr3_aa: ASSIRGGGAGYT
v_call: TRBV12-3/TRBV12-4; j_call: TRBJ1-2; cdr3_aa: ASSGGDRESGYT
v_call: TRBV7-9; j_call: TRBJ1-5; cdr3_aa: ASSCPRIVRYQPQH
v_call: TRBV2; j_call: TRBJ1-5; cdr3_aa: ASSGPRGDSNQPQH
v_call: TRBV7-2; j_call: TRBJ1-1; cdr3_aa: ASSEWGNTEAF
v_call: TRBV29-1; j_call: TRBJ2-2; cdr3_aa: SVGHTNTGELF
v_call: TRBV11-1; j_call: NA; cdr3_aa: ASSPTGSSYNEQY
v_call: TRBV10-3; j_call: NA; cdr3_aa: ASRAGSYNEQY
v_call: TRBV11-1; j_call: TRBJ1-2; cdr3_aa: ASSRRGDGYT
v_call: TRBV12-3/TRBV12-4; j_call: TRBJ1-5; cdr3_aa: ASSLTGAINQPQH
v_call: TRBV12-3/TRBV12-4; j_call: TRBJ1-5; cdr3_aa: ASSPPGQLINQPQH
v_call: TRBV7-9; j_call: TRBJ2-3; cdr3_aa: ASSQPPDRVTDTQY
v_call: TRBV7-9; j_call: TRBJ2-2; cdr3_aa: ASSPANTGELF
v_call: TRBV29-1; j_call: TRBJ1-2; cdr3_aa: RTGGDYGYT
v_call: TRBV12-3/TRBV12-4; j_call: TRBJ2-7; cdr3_aa: ASSQGGQGHEQY
v_call: TRBV7-6; j_call: TRBJ1-1; cdr3_aa: ASSQQIQGVMNTEAF
v_call: TRBV6-5; j_call: TRBJ1-2; cdr3_aa: ASSLELRGAYGYT
v_call: TRBV7-9; j_call: TRBJ1-1; cdr3_aa: ASSLMTAEAF
v_call: TRBV10-3; j_call: TRBJ2-7; cdr3_aa: ASSGDRGVDEQY
v_call: TRBV20-1; j_call: TRBJ1-6; cdr3_aa: SAREGAGSYNSPLH
v_call: TRBV20-1; j_call: TRBJ2-2; cdr3_aa: SARDRLNTGELF
v_call: TRBV29-1; j_call: TRBJ1-6; cdr3_aa: SVGDTSGTVH
v_call: TRBV9; j_call: TRBJ2-7; cdr3_aa: ASSVEPGPYEQY
v_call: TRBV7-9; j_call: TRBJ2-5; cdr3_aa: ASSPRTSGRQETQY
v_call: TRBV5-6; j_call: TRBJ1-1; cdr3_aa: ASSTTGGFDTEAF
v_call: TRBV24-1; j_call: TRBJ2-2; cdr3_aa: ATSDLVAGGPNTGELF
v_call: TRBV7-9; j_call: TRBJ1-2; cdr3_aa: ASSSHDLQGAYGYT
v_call: TRBV7-2; j_call: TRBJ2-7; cdr3_aa: ASSPEAVSYEQY